Listed below are T cell receptor beta chains from one sample, sequenced in a study of blood T cell repertoires in COVID-19. This table comes from immunoSEQ multiplex PCR, and its TCRdb copy is limited to in-frame clones, with some not included. The table records roughly 110,000 clones, almost 85% of them present only once. The sequenced material came from peripheral blood. These receptors were collected from a human donor in a cohort sampled during active COVID-19. The CDR3 runs from the conserved cysteine through the conserved F or W. The D gene is left open where the match is weak. Size is omitted from some rows. Given values are once, few, many or a class for expanded clones.

length,D,size,J,V,CDR3,DNA
14,TRBD2,.,TRBJ2-7,TRBV9,CASSVGRGAYEQYF,TGTGCCAGCAGCGTAGGACGGGGGGCCTACGAGCAGTACTTC
13,TRBD1,.,TRBJ1-1,TRBV2,CASRQGLLAEAFF,TGTGCCAGCAGACAGGGGCTTTTGGCTGAAGCTTTCTTT
14,TRBD1,.,TRBJ1-1,TRBV5-6,CASSSGTVGTEAFF,TGTGCCAGCAGCTCAGGGACAGTGGGCACTGAAGCTTTCTTT
14,TRBD1,.,TRBJ1-2,TRBV9,CASSVAGTGYGYTF,TGTGCCAGCAGCGTAGCCGGGACAGGGTATGGCTACACCTTC
16,TRBD1,.,TRBJ2-1,TRBV7-9,CASSSRDSSSYNEQFF,TGTGCCAGCAGCTCCAGGGACAGCAGCTCCTACAATGAGCAGTTCTTC
13,.,.,TRBJ2-1,TRBV4-3,CASSQTTVNEQFF,TGCGCCAGCAGCCAAACGACAGTCAATGAGCAGTTCTTC
14,TRBD1,.,TRBJ2-7,TRBV11-2,CASSSGQGLDEQYF,TGTGCCAGCAGCTCCGGACAGGGGTTGGACGAGCAGTACTTC
13,.,.,TRBJ1-1,TRBV7-2,CASSLGQNTEAFF,TGTGCCAGCAGCTTGGGACAGAACACTGAAGCTTTCTTT
15,TRBD2,.,TRBJ2-1,TRBV5-1,CASSASGSPLNEQFF,TGCGCCAGCAGCGCCAGCGGGAGCCCCCTCAATGAGCAGTTCTTC
16,.,.,TRBJ2-1,TRBV2,CASRRPAGVGYNEQFF,TGTGCCAGCCGTCGCCCCGCCGGGGTGGGGTACAATGAGCAGTTCTTC
14,.,.,TRBJ1-1,TRBV27,CASSSDRINTEAFF,TGTGCCAGCAGTTCGGACAGAATAAACACTGAAGCTTTCTTT
14,TRBD2,.,TRBJ2-5,TRBV4-3,CASSLSGIKETQYF,TGCGCCAGCAGCCTAAGCGGGATAAAAGAGACCCAGTACTTC
12,.,.,TRBJ1-2,TRBV29-1,CSVEVTRCGYTF,TGCAGCGTTGAAGTGACAAGATGTGGCTACACCTTC
14,TRBD1,.,TRBJ1-1,TRBV3-1/TRBV3-2,CASSQAGTGAEAFF,TGTGCCAGCAGCCAAGCGGGGACAGGGGCTGAAGCTTTCTTT
16,TRBD2,.,TRBJ2-1,TRBV18,CASSPPLGAAGAEQFF,TGTGCCAGCTCACCACCACTCGGGGCCGCGGGAGCCGAGCAGTTCTTC
16,TRBD2,few,TRBJ2-1,TRBV7-8,CASSQISGGGNNEQFF,TGTGCCAGCAGCCAGATTAGCGGGGGAGGAAACAATGAGCAGTTCTTC
15,TRBD2,.,TRBJ2-1,TRBV6-5,CATSGTSGQYNEQFF,TGTGCCACTTCCGGGACTAGCGGGCAATACAATGAGCAGTTCTTC
17,TRBD2,.,TRBJ2-3,TRBV5-6,CASSLRTSGSFTDTQYF,TGTGCCAGCAGCTTGAGGACTAGCGGGTCATTCACAGATACGCAGTATTTT
14,.,.,TRBJ1-1,TRBV7-2,CASSIQGVNTEAFF,TGTGCCAGCAGCATACAGGGAGTGAACACTGAAGCTTTCTTT
15,.,.,TRBJ1-3,TRBV7-2,CASSLAGGGRDTIYF,TGTGCCAGCAGCTTAGCGGGGGGAGGGAGAGACACCATATATTTT
12,.,.,TRBJ2-3,TRBV5-6,CASSLGRDTQYF,TGTGCCAGCAGCTTGGGCAGAGATACGCAGTATTTT
14,.,.,TRBJ2-3,TRBV11-3,CASSLVRESDTQYF,TGTGCCAGCAGCTTAGTACGGGAGTCAGATACGCAGTATTTT
14,.,.,TRBJ2-2,TRBV7-2,CASSRTGNTGELFF,TGTGCCAGCAGCCGGACTGGGAACACCGGGGAGCTGTTTTTT
15,TRBD1,.,TRBJ2-1,TRBV7-3,CASSPWDRGDNEQFF,TGTGCCAGCAGCCCGTGGGACAGGGGGGACAATGAGCAGTTCTTC
15,.,.,TRBJ1-3,TRBV4-3,CASSQDRGWGNTIYF,TGCGCCAGCAGCCAAGATAGGGGATGGGGAAACACCATATATTTT
14,.,.,TRBJ2-5,TRBV27,CASKPRTDQETQYF,TGTGCCAGCAAACCCCGGACAGATCAAGAGACCCAGTACTTC
17,TRBD1,.,TRBJ1-2,TRBV5-5,CASSLHPGQGEVLGYTF,TGTGCCAGCAGCTTGCATCCCGGACAGGGGGAGGTTTTGGGCTACACCTTC
14,TRBD2,.,TRBJ2-6,TRBV30,CAWMRGAGANVLTF,TGTGCCTGGATGCGGGGGGCGGGGGCCAACGTCCTGACTTTC
13,.,.,TRBJ2-1,TRBV15,CATSQGSYNEQFF,TGTGCCACCAGTCAGGGTTCCTACAATGAGCAGTTCTTC
17,.,.,TRBJ1-6,TRBV11-2,CASSQGGSGSYNSPLHF,TGTGCCAGCAGCCAAGGAGGATCGGGTTCCTATAATTCACCCCTCCACTTT
16,TRBD1,.,TRBJ1-1,TRBV10-3,CAISEFTGTGGTEAFF,TGTGCCATCAGTGAGTTTACCGGGACAGGGGGCACTGAAGCTTTCTTT
14,TRBD2,.,TRBJ2-1,TRBV19,CASSISGEYNEQFF,TGTGCCAGTAGTATAAGCGGGGAATACAATGAGCAGTTCTTC
13,TRBD1,.,TRBJ1-5,TRBV12-3/TRBV12-4,CASVKQGREPQHF,TGTGCCAGCGTAAAACAGGGGCGGGAGCCCCAGCATTTT
18,TRBD1,.,TRBJ1-1,TRBV3-1/TRBV3-2,CASSQDRRGRTSNTEAFF,TGTGCCAGCAGCCAAGATCGCAGGGGGCGAACCTCGAACACTGAAGCTTTCTTT
16,.,many,TRBJ2-1,TRBV7-9,CASSRMDSSSYNEQFF,TGTGCCAGCAGCAGAATGGACAGCAGCTCCTACAATGAGCAGTTCTTC
16,TRBD1,.,TRBJ1-6,TRBV7-2,CASSPRQGTFNSPLHF,TGTGCCAGCAGCCCAAGACAGGGGACTTTTAATTCACCCCTCCACTTT
15,.,few,TRBJ1-5,TRBV3-1/TRBV3-2,CASSQASGSNQPQHF,TGTGCCAGCAGCCAAGCCTCGGGTAGCAATCAGCCCCAGCATTTT
14,TRBD1,.,TRBJ2-7,TRBV30,CAWPPGQGTYEQYF,TGTGCCTGGCCCCCGGGACAGGGAACCTACGAGCAGTACTTC
16,TRBD1,few,TRBJ1-4,TRBV18,CASSPSSGTGGGKLFF,TGTGCCAGCTCACCGTCATCCGGGACAGGGGGCGGAAAACTGTTTTTT
16,TRBD1,many,TRBJ1-1,TRBV10-3,CAISESGGQLNTEAFF,TGTGCCATCAGTGAGTCGGGGGGACAGCTGAACACTGAAGCTTTCTTT
15,TRBD2,.,TRBJ2-1,TRBV27,CASSFLGLAGYEQFF,TGTGCCAGCAGTTTCTTGGGACTAGCGGGATATGAGCAGTTCTTC
17,TRBD2,.,TRBJ2-1,TRBV4-3,CASSQDGSGTSYNEQFF,TGCGCCAGCAGCCAAGACGGAAGCGGGACCTCCTACAATGAGCAGTTCTTC
18,.,.,TRBJ1-6,TRBV4-3,CASSQGAESSSYNSPLHF,TGCGCCAGCAGCCAAGGAGCCGAGTCTAGCTCCTATAATTCACCCCTCCACTTT
13,.,once,TRBJ2-5,TRBV19,CASSTGDQETQYF,TGTGCCAGTAGTACAGGGGACCAAGAGACCCAGTACTTC
14,.,.,TRBJ1-2,TRBV30,CAWSPGTTNYGYTF,TGTGCCTGGAGCCCAGGTACAACTAACTATGGCTACACCTTC